Following are 17 T cell receptor beta chains from one sample sequenced in a study. Adaptor-ligated barcode primers were used to amplify TRBV12-4/TRBJ1-2 clonotypes. One entry per CDR3 protein, called by TCRdb with MiXCR from the multiplex PCR reads. The data contain around 650 distinct CDR3 sequences, roughly 3.1% of them seen just once; the ten biggest clones take up 35%. Specimen: naive CD4+ T cells sorted from blood. Subset noted: naive CD4+ T cells, CD4+CD45RA+CD25-. These receptors were obtained from a female donor with breast cancer.

This clonotype is categorized as medium-sized. The chain carries TRBV12-3 or TRBV12-4 and TRBJ1-2; D unresolved. The V end lost 3 bases, the J end lost 4 bases, and 18 bases lay between the germline ends. The CDR3 contains 16 residues. CDR3 DNA: TGTGCCAGCAGTTTCGACTTCTGGACGGCCTCCTATGGCTACACCTTC. Translation: CASSFDFWTASYGYTF.

This clonotype is categorized as medium-sized. This sequence joins TRBV12-3 or TRBV12-4 and TRBJ1-2, with 8 bases fitting TRBD1. CDR3 length equals 14 residues. J lost 6 bases, V lost 6 bases, and 9 bases had no gene match. CDR3 region: CASSPGQGRDGYTF. For the CDR3, the DNA is TGTGCCAGCAGCCCTGGACAGGGAAGGGATGGCTACACCTTC.

This clonotype is medium-sized within its sample. The chain recombines TRBV12-3 or TRBV12-4 with TRBJ1-2, with TRBD1 matching over 7 bases. V lost 3 bases to trimming and J lost 4 bases; unmatched junction nucleotides: 8. The CDR3 has 15 amino acids. DNA for the CDR3: TGTGCCAGCAGTTTTGGACAGGTGAACCTCTATGGCTACACCTTC. It translates to CASSFGQVNLYGYTF.

This clonotype qualifies as medium-sized. The chain recombines TRBV12-3 or TRBV12-4 with TRBJ1-2, with 7 bases identical to TRBD1. The trim removed 7 bases at V and 6 bases at J, leaving 2 bases unmatched. The CDR3 has 11 residues. The CDR3 DNA reads as TGTGCCAGCACTACAGGGGATGGCTACACCTTC. It specifies CASTTGDGYTF.

The chain joins TRBV12-3 or TRBV12-4 to TRBJ1-2; 8 bases are a match to TRBD1. CDR3 size: 14 residues. V shed 5 bases and J 7 bases; nucleotides not matched to a gene: 9. For the CDR3, the DNA is TGTGCCAGCAGTGGACAGGACAGGGCGGCTGGCTACACCTTC. Protein product: CASSGQDRAAGYTF.

This clonotype is deemed medium-sized. CDR3 residues: CASSLGRYGYTF. In DNA form, the CDR3 reads TGTGCCAGCAGTTTGGGGCGATATGGCTACACCTTC. The chain carries TRBV12-3 or TRBV12-4 and TRBJ1-2; D is possibly TRBD1 (5 bases). The V end lost 3 bases, the J end lost 5 bases, and 7 bases lay between the germline ends. The CDR3 sequence is 12 residues long.

This clonotype is deemed large. This sequence joins TRBV12-3 or TRBV12-4 and TRBJ1-2; no definite D call. V was cut by 5 bases and J by 6 bases, with 10 bases left in between. The CDR3 contains 12 residues. CDR3 DNA: TGTGCCAGCAGTCCACGGACGGATGGCTACACCTTC. Residues: CASSPRTDGYTF.

This clonotype is labeled large. The rearrangement joins TRBV12-3 or TRBV12-4 to TRBJ1-2; no firm D call. V was trimmed by 3 bases and J by 3 bases, leaving 5 bases between them. The CDR3 runs 12 residues. The CDR3 nucleotides are TGTGCCAGCAGTTTCGGGGACTATGGCTACACCTTC. This translates into CASSFGDYGYTF.

This clonotype ranks as large (0.1 to 1%). DNA for the CDR3: TGTGCCAGCAGGCCGACAGCTCTAAACTATGGCTACACCTTC. It yields the protein CASRPTALNYGYTF. The chain is built from TRBV12-3 or TRBV12-4 and TRBJ1-2, with D possibly TRBD1 on 5 matching bases. The CDR3 runs 14 residues. Trimming removed 6 bases at V and 2 bases at J, with 13 bases between.

By frequency in the sample, this clonotype is medium-sized (0.01 to 0.1%). The rearrangement uses TRBV12-3 or TRBV12-4 and TRBJ1-2; D is ambiguous. The CDR3 sequence is 14 residues long. V lost 3 bases and J 7 bases, leaving 15 bases between the germline ends. CDR3 nucleotides: TGTGCCAGCAGTTTGTCGAACCCCACCAGTGGCTACACCTTC. Its protein is CASSLSNPTSGYTF.

By share, this clonotype counts as medium-sized (0.01 to 0.1%). V gene TRBV12-3 or TRBV12-4 combines with J gene TRBJ1-2; unclear D gene. Trimming removed 3 bases from V and 2 bases from J, with 10 bases in between. The CDR3 length is 14 residues. CDR3 residues: CASSFTLGNYGYTF. The DNA of the CDR3 is TGTGCCAGCAGTTTCACCCTCGGGAACTATGGCTACACCTTC.

This clonotype is deemed medium-sized. In DNA, the CDR3 is TGTGCCAGCAGGATTCGGCGGGACAGCTATGGCTACACCTTC. Amino acid sequence: CASRIRRDSYGYTF. J is TRBJ1-2 and V is TRBV12-3 or TRBV12-4, with 7 nucleotides matching TRBD1. The J segment lost 4 bases and the V segment lost 6 bases, leaving 8 bases of the junction unmatched. The CDR3 has 14 amino acids.

This clonotype ranks as large. The rearrangement links TRBV12-3 or TRBV12-4 to TRBJ1-2; TRBD1 matches at 7 bases. V dropped 3 bases and J dropped 6; count of bases not matched to a gene: 7. This CDR3 spans 14 amino acids. The CDR3 DNA is TGTGCCAGCAGTTTCTCCGGGACAGCGAATGGCTACACCTTC. Residues: CASSFSGTANGYTF.

In this sample, this clonotype is large (0.1 to 1%). V is TRBV12-3 or TRBV12-4 and J is TRBJ1-2, with no clear D. The CDR3 length is 11 residues. V was trimmed by 6 bases and J by 4 bases, leaving 6 bases between them. The CDR3 here is CASREVYGYTF. The CDR3, as DNA: TGTGCCAGCAGGGAAGTCTATGGCTACACCTTC.

As for this clonotype: The junction does not match germline at one end; this may be a read error. The chain is built from TRBV12-3 or TRBV12-4 and TRBJ1-2; D possibly corresponds to TRBD1 (5 bases). There are 13 residues in the CDR3. The CDR3 here is CASRSTVTMATPF. The CDR3 bases are TGTGCCAGCAGGTCGACAGTCACTATGGCTACACCGTTC.

Judged by abundance, this clonotype is medium-sized. CDR3 coding DNA: TGTGCCAGCAGTTTAGGTGGGCCAGGTGTGGGCTACACCTTC. Protein product: CASSLGGPGVGYTF. The chain is built from TRBV12-3 or TRBV12-4 and TRBJ1-2; D is uncertain. Trimming removed 1 base at V and 8 bases at J, with 14 bases between. This CDR3 contains 14 residues.

Relative to its sample, this clonotype is large. The chain uses TRBV12-3 or TRBV12-4 and TRBJ1-2; D not resolved. Trimming pared 7 bases from V and 2 bases from J, leaving 8 bases between. CDR3 length: 12 residues. The CDR3 DNA follows: TGTGCCAGCAATGAATACAACTATGGCTACACCTTC. This gives the protein CASNEYNYGYTF.